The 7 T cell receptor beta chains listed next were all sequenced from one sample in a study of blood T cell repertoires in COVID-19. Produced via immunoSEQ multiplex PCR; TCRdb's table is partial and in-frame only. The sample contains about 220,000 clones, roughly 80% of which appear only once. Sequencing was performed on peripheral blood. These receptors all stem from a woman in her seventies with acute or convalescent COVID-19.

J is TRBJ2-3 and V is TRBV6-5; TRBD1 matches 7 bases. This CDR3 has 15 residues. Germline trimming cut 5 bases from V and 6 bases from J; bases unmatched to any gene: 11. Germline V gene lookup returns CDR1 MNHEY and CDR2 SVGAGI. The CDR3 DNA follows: TGTGCCAGCAGTAAGTCCTACAGGGGTCTGGATACGCAGTATTTT. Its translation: CASSKSYRGLDTQYF.

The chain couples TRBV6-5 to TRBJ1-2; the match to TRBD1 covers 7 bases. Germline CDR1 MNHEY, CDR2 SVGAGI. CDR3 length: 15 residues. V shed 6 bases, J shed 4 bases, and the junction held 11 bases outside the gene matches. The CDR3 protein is CASRTSTGRIYGYTF. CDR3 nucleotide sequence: TGTGCCAGCAGAACCTCGACAGGGAGGATCTATGGCTACACCTTC.

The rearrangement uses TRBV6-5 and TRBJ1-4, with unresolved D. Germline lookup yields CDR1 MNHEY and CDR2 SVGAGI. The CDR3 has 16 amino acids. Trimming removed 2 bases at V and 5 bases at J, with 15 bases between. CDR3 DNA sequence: TGTGCCAGCAGTTACGTCGGGTCGGCTCGGAATGAAAAACTGTTTTTT. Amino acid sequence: CASSYVGSARNEKLFF.

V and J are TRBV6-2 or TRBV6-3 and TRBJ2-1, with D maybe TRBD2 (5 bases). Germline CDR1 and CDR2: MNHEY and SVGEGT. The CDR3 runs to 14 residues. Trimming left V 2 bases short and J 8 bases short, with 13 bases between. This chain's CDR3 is CASSYEGVSDEQFF. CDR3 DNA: TGTGCCAGCAGTTACGAGGGCGTCAGCGATGAGCAGTTCTTC.

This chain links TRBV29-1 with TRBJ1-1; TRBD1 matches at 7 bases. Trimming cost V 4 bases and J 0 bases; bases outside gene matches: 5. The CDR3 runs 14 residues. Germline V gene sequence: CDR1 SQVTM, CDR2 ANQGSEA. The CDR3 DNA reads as TGCAGCGTTGGGTACAGGGGCTTGAACACTGAAGCTTTCTTT. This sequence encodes CSVGYRGLNTEAFF.

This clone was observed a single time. The chain's CDR3 is CASSHGLAGGGRTGELFF. The CDR3 DNA is TGTGCCAGCAGCCACGGACTAGCGGGGGGCGGGCGCACCGGGGAGCTGTTTTTT. The chain carries TRBV7-6 and TRBJ2-2, with 14 bases identical to TRBD2. The CDR3 is 18 residues long. Germline lookup yields CDR1 SGHVS and CDR2 FNYEAQ. V lost 5 bases and J lost 4; bases outside the gene matches: 9.

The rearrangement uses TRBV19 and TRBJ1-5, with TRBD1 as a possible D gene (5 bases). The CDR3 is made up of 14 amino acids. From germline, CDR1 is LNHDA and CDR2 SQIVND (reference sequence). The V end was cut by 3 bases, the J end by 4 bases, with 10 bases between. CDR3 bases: TGTGCCAGTAGTATTTTACAGGAGAATCAGCCCCAGCATTTT. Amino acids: CASSILQENQPQHF.